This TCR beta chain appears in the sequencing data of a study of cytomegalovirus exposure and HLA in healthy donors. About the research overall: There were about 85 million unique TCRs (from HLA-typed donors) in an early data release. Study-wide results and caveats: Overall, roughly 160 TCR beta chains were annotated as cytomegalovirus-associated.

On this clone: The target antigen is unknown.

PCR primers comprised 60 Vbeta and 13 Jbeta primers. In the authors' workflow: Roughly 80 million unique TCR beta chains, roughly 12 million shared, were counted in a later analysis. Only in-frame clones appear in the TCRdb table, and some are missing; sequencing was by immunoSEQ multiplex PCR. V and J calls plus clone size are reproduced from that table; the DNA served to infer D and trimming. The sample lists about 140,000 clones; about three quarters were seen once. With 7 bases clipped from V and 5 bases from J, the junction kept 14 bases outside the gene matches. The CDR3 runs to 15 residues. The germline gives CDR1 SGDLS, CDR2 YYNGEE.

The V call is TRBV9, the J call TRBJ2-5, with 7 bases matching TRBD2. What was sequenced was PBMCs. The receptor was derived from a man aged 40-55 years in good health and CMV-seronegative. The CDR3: CASDTRGRSSETQYF. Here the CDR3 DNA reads TGTGCCAGCGATACGCGGGGGAGATCGTCGGAGACCCAGTACTTC. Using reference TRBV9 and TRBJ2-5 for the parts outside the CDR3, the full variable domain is DSGVTQTPKHLITATGQRVTLRCSPRSGDLSVYWYQQSLDQGLQFLIQYYNGEERAKGNILERFSAQQFPDLHSELNLSSLELGDSALYFCASDTRGRSSETQYFGPGTRLLVL.